These 21 T cell receptor beta chains originate from one sample sequenced in a study of cytomegalovirus exposure and HLA in healthy donors. The method was immunoSEQ multiplex PCR; TCRdb's version includes in-frame clones alone and lacks a portion of them. The table records some 260,000 clones, about 88% of them present only once. Specimen: PBMCs. The receptors were gathered from a man younger than 35 in good health and CMV-seropositive.

The rearrangement links TRBV5-4 to TRBJ1-4; possible D gene TRBD1, 6 bases. The CDR3 has 15 residues. CDR1 is SGHNT, CDR2 YYREEE, per germline (reference sequence). Trimming pared 4 bases from V and 7 bases from J, leaving 17 bases between. The CDR3 nucleotides are TGTGCCAGCAGCCCCCGGGCAGGGGAGGGTGAAAAACTGTTTTTT. Encoded protein: CASSPRAGEGEKLFF. The variable domain in full, completed from reference TRBV5-4 and TRBJ1-4, reads ETGVTQSPTHLIKTRGQQVTLRCSSQSGHNTVSWYQQALGQGPQFIFQYYREEENGRGNFPPRFSGLQFPNYSSELNVNALELDDSALYLCASSPRAGEGEKLFFGSGTQLSVL.

The V call is TRBV6-5, the J call TRBJ2-5; TRBD1 matches at 11 bases. In germline, CDR1 is MNHEY, CDR2 SVGAGI. The J segment lost 7 bases and the V segment lost 0 bases, leaving 4 bases of the junction unmatched. This CDR3 has 15 amino acids. For the CDR3, the DNA is TGTGCCAGCAGTTACTCAAAGGGGACAGGGGGGACCCAGTACTTC. Translated: CASSYSKGTGGTQYF.

The CDR3: CASSSPTGMNTEAFF. Written as DNA, the CDR3 is TGTGCCAGCAGTTCCCCGACAGGGATGAACACTGAAGCTTTCTTT. The V call is TRBV28, the J call TRBJ1-1; TRBD1 aligns across 7 bases. Germline loops: CDR1 MDHEN, CDR2 SYDVKM. The CDR3 contains 15 residues. J was trimmed by 0 bases and V by 4 bases; bases with no gene match: 5.

This rearrangement joins TRBV6-4 to TRBJ2-1; TRBD1 is a possible D gene (7 bases). In germline, CDR1 is MRHNA, CDR2 SNTAGT. CDR3 length: 14 residues. V was cut by 7 bases and J by 6 bases, with 16 bases left in between. CDR3 coding DNA: TGTGCCAGCAAAAGGACGGGGGACAGCAATGAGCAGTTCTTC. This gives the protein CASKRTGDSNEQFF.

V usage is TRBV4-3 and J usage is TRBJ1-1, with D perhaps matching TRBD1 (5 bases). V lost 1 base, J lost 1 base, and 13 bases lay in between. The CDR3 is made up of 16 amino acids. Germline CDR1 is LGHNA and CDR2 is YSLEER. CDR3 in DNA: TGCGCCAGCAGCCAAGGTCGGGGCAGGGCGAACACTGAAGCTTTCTTT. Translating it yields CASSQGRGRANTEAFF.

J is TRBJ2-3 and V is TRBV9; D perhaps matches TRBD2 (6 bases). Between the trimmed V and J ends, which lost 5 bases and 1 base, there was a span of 14 bases. The CDR3 spans 15 residues. Germline assignment: CDR1 SGDLS and CDR2 YYNGEE. In DNA, the CDR3 is TGTGCCAGCAGTAGCGGACACAGTCGCACAGATACGCAGTATTTT. Its translation is CASSSGHSRTDTQYF.

A single count supports this clone. The rearrangement joins TRBV28 to TRBJ2-5; D could derive from TRBD1 or TRBD2 (5 bases each). V was cut by 2 bases and J by 5 bases, with 15 bases left in between. There are 15 residues in the CDR3. CDR1 is MDHEN and CDR2 is SYDVKM in the germline V gene. CDR3 in amino acids: CASSLGQAGGETQYF. The CDR3 bases are TGTGCCAGCAGTTTAGGGCAGGCTGGGGGTGAGACCCAGTACTTC.

The J gene is TRBJ2-4, the V gene TRBV4-1; 10 bases match TRBD2. After removal of 1 base from V and 0 bases from J, the junction contained 6 bases not matched to a gene. Germline V gives CDR1 MGHRA, CDR2 YSYEKL. CDR3 length: 18 amino acids. DNA of the CDR3: TGCGCCAGCAGCCAAGGGGGAGCGGGAGGGCTAGCCAAAAACATTCAGTACTTC. Translated: CASSQGGAGGLAKNIQYF.

J is TRBJ1-1 and V is TRBV29-1; maybe TRBD1 (6 bases). The CDR3 covers 13 residues. V lost 3 bases and J 0 bases, leaving 8 bases between the germline ends. The germline CDR1 and CDR2 sequences are SQVTM and ANQGSEA. The CDR3: CSVDQGLNTEAFF. DNA of the CDR3: TGCAGCGTTGACCAGGGGCTGAACACTGAAGCTTTCTTT.

This chain links TRBV30 with TRBJ2-2; tentatively, D is TRBD1 or TRBD2 (6 bases each). This CDR3 is 14 amino acids long. V was shortened by 5 bases and J by 7 bases, with 17 bases between the two germline ends. Germline assignment: CDR1 GTSNPN and CDR2 SVGIG (reference sequence). The CDR3 here is CAWGAGHRIGELFF. The CDR3 coding sequence is TGTGCCTGGGGCGCGGGACACCGAATCGGGGAGCTGTTTTTT.

J is TRBJ2-7 and V is TRBV4-1; 7 bases agree with TRBD2. The CDR3 consists of 15 residues. Germline values: CDR1 MGHRA, CDR2 YSYEKL. After removal of 0 bases from V and 4 bases from J, the junction contained 6 bases not matched to a gene. This chain's CDR3 is CASSQEAGAFYEQYF. The DNA of the CDR3 is TGCGCCAGCAGCCAAGAGGCGGGAGCTTTTTACGAGCAGTACTTC.

The chain couples TRBV5-1 to TRBJ1-2; 8 nucleotides match TRBD1. The ends lost 1 base at V and 3 bases at J; junction bases unmatched: 2. Germline V gene data show CDR1 as SGHRS and CDR2 as YFSETQ. The CDR3 runs 14 residues. CDR3 sequence reads: CASSLLQGDYGYTF. The CDR3 DNA follows: TGCGCCAGCAGCTTGTTACAGGGGGACTATGGCTACACCTTC.

The chain has TRBV28 and TRBJ2-4; TRBD2 agrees at 9 bases. The CDR3 loop spans 15 amino acids. Germline CDR1 and CDR2: MDHEN and SYDVKM. The ends lost 8 bases at V and 0 bases at J; junction bases unmatched: 5. The CDR3 nucleotides are TGTGCCAGCGCGAGCGGGGGGATAGCCAAAAACATTCAGTACTTC. This sequence encodes CASASGGIAKNIQYF. The complete variable domain, with remaining parts taken from reference TRBV28 and TRBJ2-4, reads DVKVTQSSRYLVKRTGEKVFLECVQDMDHENMFWYRQDPGLGLRLIYFSYDVKMKEKGDIPEGYSVSREKKERFSLILESASTNQTSMYLCASASGGIAKNIQYFGAGTRLSVL.

This clone occurred once. The chain uses TRBV7-9 and TRBJ1-3; a possible D gene is TRBD1 (5 bases). V dropped 5 bases and J dropped 3 bases, with 11 bases sitting between them. This CDR3 has 14 amino acids. CDR1 is SEHNR and CDR2 is FQNEAQ in the germline V gene (reference sequence). CDR3 bases: TGTGCCAGCAGCAAAGGACACGTTGGAAACACCATATATTTT. Amino acids: CASSKGHVGNTIYF.

The chain combines TRBV5-1 with TRBJ2-7; 8 bases fit TRBD1. The CDR3 consists of 15 residues. In germline, CDR1 is SGHRS, CDR2 YFSETQ. V shed 2 bases, J shed 7 bases, and the junction held 11 bases outside the gene matches. The CDR3 DNA is TGCGCCAGCAGCTTAAGTCAGGGGGCTTCGGGTGAGCAGTACTTC. Encoded protein: CASSLSQGASGEQYF. The whole variable domain, remainder taken from reference TRBV5-1 and TRBJ2-7, is KAGVTQTPRYLIKTRGQQVTLSCSPISGHRSVSWYQQTPGQGLQFLFEYFSETQRNKGNFPGRFSGRQFSNSRSEMNVSTLELGDSALYLCASSLSQGASGEQYFGPGTRLTVT.

Here the CDR3 reads CSVLGQTNTGELFF. The CDR3, as DNA: TGCAGCGTCTTGGGACAAACGAACACCGGGGAGCTGTTTTTT. The genes are TRBV29-1 and TRBJ2-2, with D maybe TRBD1 (6 bases). The V and J ends lost 6 bases and 0 bases respectively, with 11 bases between them. Per the germline V gene, CDR1 is SQVTM and CDR2 is ANQGSEA. CDR3 length: 14 amino acids.

This chain uses TRBV7-9 with TRBJ2-7; D is uncertain. This CDR3 region has 14 residues. Trimming left V 6 bases short and J 5 bases short, with 17 bases between. Germline CDR1 SEHNR, CDR2 FQNEAQ (reference sequence). The CDR3 sequence is CASRAVGSPDEQYF. CDR3 sequence (DNA): TGTGCCAGCAGGGCGGTGGGCAGCCCGGACGAGCAGTACTTC.

Concerning this clone itself: Other DNA sequences in the same sample also yield this CDR3. This chain uses TRBV11-2 with TRBJ1-1; D gene ambiguous. The V end lost 0 bases, the J end lost 2 bases, and 4 bases lay between the germline ends. The CDR3 totals 13 residues. Germline CDR1 is SGHAT and CDR2 is FQNNGV. The chain's CDR3 is CASSLDLNTEAFF. CDR3 DNA: TGTGCCAGCAGCTTAGATCTAAACACTGAAGCTTTCTTT.

V and J are TRBV6-5 and TRBJ2-3; TRBD1 matches at 9 bases. Germline-derived CDR1 and CDR2 are MNHEY and SVGAGI. Unmatched junction bases numbered 3, after V lost 6 bases and J lost 2 bases. CDR3 length: 14 amino acids. DNA of the CDR3: TGTGCCAGCAGGCGGACAGGGGTCACAGATACGCAGTATTTT. This translates into CASRRTGVTDTQYF.

The chain couples TRBV5-1 to TRBJ2-5, with D possibly being TRBD2 (7 bases). Germline V gene data show CDR1 as SGHRS and CDR2 as YFSETQ. CDR3 size: 15 residues. Trimming shortened V by 0 bases and J by 5 bases, and 14 bases separated the two germline ends. CDR3 in amino acids: CASSLVPGGAETQYF. DNA of the CDR3: TGCGCCAGCAGCTTGGTTCCGGGGGGCGCGGAGACCCAGTACTTC.

The J gene is TRBJ2-3, the V gene TRBV7-3; weak D call: TRBD2 (6 bases). Germline CDR1 and CDR2: SGHTA and FQGTGA. This CDR3 has 16 amino acids. V was cut by 2 bases and J by 0 bases, with 12 bases left in between. The CDR3 here is CASSLLGGSSTDTQYF. CDR3 coding DNA: TGTGCCAGCAGCTTACTGGGGGGTTCTAGCACAGATACGCAGTATTTT.